The source of this T cell receptor (beta chain) is a study of blood T cell repertoires in COVID-19. The V gene end was trimmed by 0 bases and the J gene end by 2 bases; junction bases not matched to a gene: 2. The germline V gene has CDR1 MNHNS and CDR2 SASEGT. This CDR3 contains 15 residues. TCRdb keeps only in-frame clones here, not all; method: immunoSEQ multiplex PCR. The table records about 42,000 clones, around 89% of them present only once. Source material: peripheral blood. This sequence originates from a man in his fifties or sixties with active COVID-19. V and J are TRBV6-1 and TRBJ2-5; 8 bases are a match to TRBD2. Written as DNA, the CDR3 is TGTGCCAGCAGTGAAGCGGGCGGGGGGCAAGAGACCCAGTACTTC. Encoded protein: CASSEAGGGQETQYF.